These 12 T cell receptor beta chains share one sample of origin, sequenced in a study of a mutant IDH1 vaccine in newly diagnosed glioma. Time point: week 5, during vaccination. Every vaccination contained 300 ug of the mutant IDH1 20-mer peptide and was paired with topical imiquimod. Sequenced by immunoSEQ multiplex PCR; TCRdb stores in-frame clones only, minus some. Here the sample spans about 40,000 clones, approximately 91% being singletons. What these receptors recognize is not known. The specimen was PBMCs, collected from a glioma patient whose treatment included an IDH1 peptide vaccine. All receptors come from a man between 45 and 60 years old with glioma.

This clone has just one count. The chain carries TRBV7-9 and TRBJ2-1; the match to TRBD2 covers 13 bases. CDR3 length: 15 amino acids. Germline CDR1 is SEHNR and CDR2 is FQNEAQ (reference sequence). Trimming took 5 bases from V and 6 from J; bases not matched to a gene: 4. CDR3 protein: CASSRRTSGSNEQFF. Here the CDR3 DNA reads TGTGCCAGCAGCCGAAGGACTAGCGGGAGCAATGAGCAGTTCTTC.

The rearrangement uses TRBV5-1 and TRBJ2-6; unclear D gene. The CDR3 has 14 residues. Germline values: CDR1 SGHRS, CDR2 YFSETQ. V was clipped by 4 bases and J by 3 bases, with 8 bases between them. CDR3 amino acids: CASSITNGANVLTF. As DNA, the CDR3 is TGCGCCAGCAGCATAACGAATGGGGCCAACGTCCTGACTTTC.

The chain employs TRBV7-2 and TRBJ1-6; D is unclear. Trimming cost V 3 bases and J 9 bases, with 15 bases left between them. In germline, CDR1 is SGHTA, CDR2 FQGNSA. This CDR3 has 15 amino acids. CDR3 sequence reads: CASSFQGQGGSPLHF. The CDR3 DNA reads as TGTGCCAGCAGCTTTCAAGGTCAAGGCGGTTCACCCCTCCACTTT.

This rearrangement joins TRBV6-1 to TRBJ2-7; TRBD2 matches at 10 bases. CDR3 length equals 16 residues. The V gene's germline CDR1 is MNHNS and CDR2 SASEGT. With V trimmed by 0 bases and J by 1 base, 3 bases remained unmatched. Here the CDR3 DNA reads TGTGCCAGCAGTGAAGCGGGACTAGCGATTTCCTACGAGCAGTACTTC. This gives the protein CASSEAGLAISYEQYF.

This sequence joins TRBV28 and TRBJ2-7; D is possibly TRBD2 (5 bases). CDR3 length: 14 residues. V was trimmed by 2 bases and J by 6 bases, leaving 14 bases between them. In germline, CDR1 is MDHEN, CDR2 SYDVKM. The CDR3: CASSLGGSALEQYF. CDR3 nucleotide sequence: TGTGCCAGCAGTTTAGGTGGGAGTGCTCTCGAGCAGTACTTC. Supplemented by reference TRBV28 and TRBJ2-7, the full variable domain reads DVKVTQSSRYLVKRTGEKVFLECVQDMDHENMFWYRQDPGLGLRLIYFSYDVKMKEKGDIPEGYSVSREKKERFSLILESASTNQTSMYLCASSLGGSALEQYFGPGTRLTVT.

This clone was observed once. This chain joins TRBV19 and TRBJ1-4; D gene ambiguous. Trimming cost V 10 bases and J 5 bases, with 23 bases left between them. From germline, CDR1 is LNHDA and CDR2 SQIVND (reference sequence). This CDR3 has 16 amino acids. The CDR3 coding sequence is TGTGCCACCCAGCCCGGTTGGGGTCCGTGGAATGAAAAACTGTTTTTT. Protein product: CATQPGWGPWNEKLFF. The whole variable domain, remainder taken from reference TRBV19 and TRBJ1-4, is DGGITQSPKYLFRKEGQNVTLSCEQNLNHDAMYWYRQDPGQGLRLIYYSQIVNDFQKGDIAEGYSVSREKKESFPLTVTSAQKNPTAFYLCATQPGWGPWNEKLFFGSGTQLSVL.

V and J are TRBV7-9 and TRBJ2-7; 10 bases align to TRBD1. The germline V gene has CDR1 SEHNR and CDR2 FQNEAQ (reference sequence). Trimming removed 5 bases from V and 5 bases from J; junction bases left unmatched: 6. This CDR3 is 14 amino acids long. The CDR3 region has the DNA TGTGCCAGCAGCCAGGGACAGGGGCCCCACGAGCAGTACTTC. Its protein is CASSQGQGPHEQYF. Combining the CDR3 with reference TRBV7-9 and TRBJ2-7 gives the whole variable domain DTGVSQNPRHKITKRGQNVTFRCDPISEHNRLYWYRQTLGQGPEFLTYFQNEAQLEKSRLLSDRFSAERPKGSFSTLEIQRTEQGDSAMYLCASSQGQGPHEQYFGPGTRLTVT.

V usage is TRBV5-6 and J usage is TRBJ1-5, with 9 bases fitting TRBD1. Germline loops: CDR1 SGHDT, CDR2 YYEEEE. The CDR3 totals 16 residues. J gave up 1 base and V 4 bases, and 6 bases lay outside the gene matches. The CDR3 here is CASSVTGGGSNQPQHF. The CDR3 DNA reads as TGTGCCAGCAGCGTGACAGGGGGGGGCAGCAATCAGCCCCAGCATTTT.

The genes are TRBV6-5 and TRBJ1-2; TRBD1 aligns across 9 bases. This CDR3 is 15 amino acids long. V gave up 0 bases and J gave up 4 bases; unmatched junction bases: 3. Germline lookup yields CDR1 MNHEY and CDR2 SVGAGI. In DNA, the CDR3 is TGTGCCAGCAGTTACTCGGGACAGGGCGGCTATGGCTACACCTTC. It encodes CASSYSGQGGYGYTF.

V usage is TRBV29-1 and J usage is TRBJ2-7, with 7 nucleotides matching TRBD2. Germline V gene lookup returns CDR1 SQVTM and CDR2 ANQGSEA. With 7 bases clipped from V and 6 bases from J, the junction kept 15 bases outside the gene matches. The CDR3 is made up of 14 amino acids. The CDR3 DNA reads as TGCAGCGGGGGGGGAGCAGTGGATGGGTCCGAGCAGTACTTC. This translates into CSGGGAVDGSEQYF.

This chain connects TRBV19 to TRBJ1-6; 9 bases are shared with TRBD1. Germline CDR1 and CDR2: LNHDA and SQIVND (reference sequence). The CDR3 runs to 16 residues. V was clipped by 5 bases and J by 9 bases; unmatched bases: 11. The DNA for the CDR3 is TGTGCCAGTAGTGGGAGTCGGACAGGGGAAATTTCACCCCTCCACTTT. Translated, it gives CASSGSRTGEISPLHF.

This clone was found once. In DNA, the CDR3 is TGCGCCAGCAGCTTACTGGACAGGGCGGCCAAAAACATTCAGTACTTC. Its translation is CASSLLDRAAKNIQYF. The J gene is TRBJ2-4, the V gene TRBV5-1; TRBD1 aligns across 8 bases. CDR1 and CDR2 from the germline V gene are SGHRS and YFSETQ. V shed 2 bases, J shed 1 base, and the junction held 5 bases outside the gene matches. The CDR3 has 16 amino acids.